The entry that follows covers one T cell receptor (beta chain) sequence. Its antigen is undetermined. The data were taken from a study of shared clonotypes between healthy human individuals. Study as a whole: CD4 naive and memory got three plates each, CD8 naive two, CD8 memory one.

The naive CD8 population came from CD45RO-negative cells selected for CCR7, without terminally differentiated effector memory CD45RA+ cells. Study-level points and caveats: Incompleteness in sorted-subset sequencing, despite large depth, was shown by rarefaction. Larger estimated richness was generally recorded for naive subsets relative to memory subsets.

Only in-frame clones appear in the TCRdb table, and some are missing; sequencing was by immunoSEQ multiplex PCR. Among almost 700,000 clones listed, about 91% were seen once. The origin of this receptor is a man aged 30-40 years in good health. Sequences were obtained from naive CD8+ T cells sorted from blood.

The CDR3 loop is CATRDLENEQFF. Written as DNA, the CDR3 is TGCGCCACCAGAGACCTAGAGAATGAGCAGTTCTTC. The chain has TRBV4-1 and TRBJ2-1; D is undetermined. Germline V lookup: CDR1 MGHRA, CDR2 YSYEKL. The CDR3 has 12 amino acids. Trimming pared 10 bases from V and 7 bases from J, leaving 14 bases between.